This is a list of T cell receptor beta chains from one sample in a study of shared clonotypes between healthy human individuals. Measured with immunoSEQ multiplex PCR; TCRdb has only the in-frame clones, and not every one. The sample gives some 120,000 clones, over 65% of which show up once; about 23% is in the top ten. The sample was memory CD8+ T cells sorted from blood. The receptors stem from a woman younger than 45 in good health. The conserved cysteine and the conserved F or W are not part of the CDR3 here. Clone size is given for some rows only: seen once, a few or many times, or a class if the clone is expanded.

j_call,v_call,clone_size,cdr3_length,cdr3_aa
TRBJ2-2,TRBV30,NA,22,AWSDPRGGLIGIFFESNTGELF
TRBJ2-7,TRBV27,NA,13,ASKISGRPGYEQY
TRBJ2-5,TRBV6-4,NA,11,ASSAQAQETQY
TRBJ2-1,TRBV5-6,NA,14,ASSLAGTSRIDEQF
TRBJ2-7,TRBV7-2,few,12,ASSLQRDSYEQY
TRBJ1-5,TRBV25-1,few,12,ASSAQLSNQPQH
TRBJ2-7,TRBV25-1,NA,13,ASSGTGSIPYEQY
NA,TRBV6-5,NA,12,ASSPSGPLVEQY
TRBJ2-7,TRBV28,NA,15,ASSLPSGVPLPYEQY
TRBJ2-7,TRBV7-9,NA,13,ASSLVGGTLLEQY
TRBJ2-6,TRBV2,NA,13,ASGIGGFGANVLT
TRBJ2-5,TRBV10-1,NA,12,ASSDLGERETQY
TRBJ2-7,TRBV9,NA,13,ASSVGGTSSYEQY
TRBJ2-7,TRBV7-9,NA,14,ASSPPGAGGPFEQY
TRBJ2-7,TRBV28,NA,10,ASTSNPYEQY
TRBJ1-5,TRBV18,NA,11,ASRMEGHQPQH
TRBJ2-2,TRBV1,NA,15,TSSQDLAGFNTGELF
TRBJ2-3,TRBV7-8,NA,12,ASSFLGGTDTQY
TRBJ2-3,TRBV29-1,NA,11,SVEAFDTDTQY
TRBJ2-7,TRBV7-3,NA,13,ASSLLGSLYDEQY
TRBJ1-1,TRBV19,NA,14,ASSIDLLGQTAEAF
TRBJ1-2,TRBV6-1,few,11,ASSPDSHGGYT
TRBJ2-7,TRBV11-2,NA,12,ASSHPQGGAEQY
TRBJ2-7,TRBV25-1,NA,9,ASSELFEQY
TRBJ1-1,TRBV5-1,NA,11,ASSDTMNTEAF
TRBJ2-1,TRBV7-9,NA,10,ASSFEQNEQF
TRBJ2-1,TRBV25-1,NA,11,ASSERGRHEQF
TRBJ1-1,TRBV5-1,once,11,ASSFGQGTEAF
TRBJ1-3,TRBV1,few,15,TSRRAGPQGAGNTIY
NA,TRBV7-2,NA,13,ASSLEAGGPYEQY
TRBJ2-7,TRBV18,NA,12,ASGTSGVSYEQY
TRBJ2-7,TRBV6-1,few,14,ASSELQLAGAYEQY
TRBJ2-3,TRBV7-9,NA,14,ASSLSLAGGTDTQY
TRBJ2-7,TRBV28,few,18,ASSLWKISSDTVLTYEQY
TRBJ1-2,TRBV7-9,NA,12,ASSFPTGNYGYT
TRBJ2-7,TRBV5-1,NA,13,ASSLDGTNDYEQY
TRBJ2-3,TRBV2,NA,13,ASNPLAGRADTQY
TRBJ1-1,TRBV30,NA,11,AWSALVNTEAF
TRBJ2-2,TRBV5-1,NA,13,ASNEGQWNTGELF
TRBJ2-3,TRBV4-1,NA,13,ASSQVETLTDTQY
TRBJ2-2,TRBV7-9,NA,11,ASGRDAVWELF
TRBJ2-2,TRBV9,NA,13,ASSVAQPPYGELF
TRBJ1-5,TRBV2,once,12,ASKAVYSNQPQH
TRBJ2-3,TRBV19,NA,13,ASSIGDPATDTQY
TRBJ2-2,TRBV6-1,many,12,ASSDLAGAGELF
TRBJ1-2,TRBV19,few,14,ASSMGLDTRYYGYT
TRBJ1-1,TRBV28,NA,9,ASSSRGPAF
TRBJ2-7,TRBV5-6,NA,16,ASSGLDSVRLRPRGQY
TRBJ1-1,TRBV6-6,few,11,ASSYSRNTEAF
TRBJ2-1,TRBV11-2,NA,14,ASSPTSGRVYNEQF
TRBJ2-7,TRBV4-1,NA,16,ASSQDWGVGGSLYEQY
TRBJ1-1,TRBV14,NA,13,ASSQDRRRRTEAF
TRBJ1-1,TRBV25-1,few,13,ASSVNRASNTEAF